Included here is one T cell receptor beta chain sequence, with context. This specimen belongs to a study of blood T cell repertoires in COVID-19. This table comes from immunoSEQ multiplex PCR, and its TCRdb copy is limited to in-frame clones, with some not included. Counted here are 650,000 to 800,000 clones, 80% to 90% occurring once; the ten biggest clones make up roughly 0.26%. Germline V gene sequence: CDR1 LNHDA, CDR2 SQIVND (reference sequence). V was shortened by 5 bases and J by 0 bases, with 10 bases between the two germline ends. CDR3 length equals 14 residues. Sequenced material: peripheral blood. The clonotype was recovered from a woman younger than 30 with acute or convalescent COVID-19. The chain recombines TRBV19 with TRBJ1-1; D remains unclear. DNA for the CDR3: TGTGCCAGTAGTCGTCCGCAGATGAACACTGAAGCTTTCTTT. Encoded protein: CASSRPQMNTEAFF.